Many counts were recorded for the clone carrying this T cell receptor (delta chain). Its antigen is still unknown. This sequence may be a read error, since a much larger clone differs from it by one base. Other DNA sequences in the sample encode the same CDR3. TCRdb reanalysed the multiplex PCR reads via CATT. In the table there are under 60,000 delta-chain clones, around 1.6% of which are singletons. Bulk repertoires came from Vgamma9/Vdelta2+ or Vdelta2-negative gammadelta T cells flow-sorted from PBMC. The sample belongs to a study of γδ T cells in repeated Plasmodium falciparum infection. On the study more broadly: Samples were taken at baseline, before some infections, and 21 days after each.

Findings and limits, study-wide: Compared with Australian children, Malian Vdelta2-negative repertoires seemed more clonal, less diverse, less shared. Malian donors came from one small rural village, predominantly one ethnic group. In Vdelta2-negative, largely Vdelta1+, gammadelta repertoires, repeated controlled infections appeared to drive clonal selection waves.

The CDR3 loop spans 25 amino acids. The germline V gene encodes CDR1 TSWWSYY and CDR2 QGS. Trimming at V came to 3 bases and at J to 3 bases, leaving 33 bases not matched to a gene. The source material was gamma-delta T cells from blood. The chain carries TRDV1 and TRDJ1; 11 nucleotides align to TRDD3. The receptor's source is a pool of human donors (malaria-infected and uninfected, not separated). CDR3 sequence: CALGDLSTPFPEGLYWGITSDKLIF. The CDR3 nucleotides are TGTGCTCTTGGGGATTTGTCCACACCATTCCCTGAGGGATTGTACTGGGGGATAACGTCCGATAAACTCATCTTT.